This T cell receptor (beta chain) was sequenced during a study of blood T cells in healthy people across ages. The CDR3 contains 15 residues. Germline-derived CDR1 and CDR2 are SGHRS and YFSETQ. Trimming cost V 4 bases and J 3 bases; bases outside gene matches: 7. A J-beta primer mix and a sample-barcoded 5' primer were used in a second PCR of about 6 to 12 cycles. TCRdb itself ran the 5' RACE reads through MiXCR, one entry per CDR3 protein. The data contain around 820,000 distinct CDR3 sequences, about 25% of them singletons. Another study also made use of these data, one on T cells of mothers and their children. From that paper: Material was donated by three healthy Caucasian mothers and their six children.

The genes are TRBV5-1 and TRBJ1-3; 7 bases align to TRBD1. This clonotype was obtained from a boy aged 5-17 years in good health. Sample: blood. The DNA for the CDR3 is TGCGCCAGCAGCCTAGGACAGGCTGGTGGAAACACCATATATTTT. It is translated as CASSLGQAGGNTIYF.